This T cell receptor (beta chain) was obtained from a study of shared clonotypes between healthy human individuals. Recent acute infections and vaccinations were absent in the healthy HIV-negative adult donors. This clone has a single count. The germline gives CDR1 SGHDT, CDR2 YYEEEE. The CDR3 covers 15 residues. The ends lost 4 bases at V and 0 bases at J; junction bases unmatched: 6. The assay ran at deep level. Several immunoSEQ 96-well plates shared each subset's DNA, each plate a replicate. TCRdb keeps only in-frame clones here, not all; method: immunoSEQ multiplex PCR. The table lists 2 million to 3 million clones, 93% of them singletons.

The source material was naive CD4+ T cells from PBMCs. Specified subset: CD45RA+ positively selected. J is TRBJ1-1 and V is TRBV5-6, with 7 bases aligning to TRBD1. The clonotype originates from a man aged 18-30 years in good health. Some clones in this sample may be carry-over from other donors' samples. The CDR3 coding sequence is TGTGCCAGCAGCCCCCCGACAGGGCTGAACACTGAAGCTTTCTTT. Protein: CASSPPTGLNTEAFF.